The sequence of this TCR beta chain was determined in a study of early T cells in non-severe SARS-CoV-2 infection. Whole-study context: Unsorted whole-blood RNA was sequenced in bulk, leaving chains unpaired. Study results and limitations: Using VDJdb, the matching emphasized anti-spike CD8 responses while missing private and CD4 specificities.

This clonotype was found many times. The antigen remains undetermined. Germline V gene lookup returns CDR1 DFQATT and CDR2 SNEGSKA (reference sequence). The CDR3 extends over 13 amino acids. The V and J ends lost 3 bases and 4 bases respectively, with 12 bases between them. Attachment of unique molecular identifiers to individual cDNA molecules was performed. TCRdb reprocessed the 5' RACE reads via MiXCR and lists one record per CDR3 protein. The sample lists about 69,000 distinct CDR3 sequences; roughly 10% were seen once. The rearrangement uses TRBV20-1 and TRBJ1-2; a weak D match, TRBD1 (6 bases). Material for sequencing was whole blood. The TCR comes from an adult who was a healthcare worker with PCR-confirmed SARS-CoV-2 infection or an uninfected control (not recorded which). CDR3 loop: CSASPQGGYGYTF. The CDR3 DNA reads TGCAGTGCTAGCCCACAGGGAGGCTATGGCTACACCTTC.